The rows below give T cell receptor beta chains drawn from one sample of a study of radiotherapy plus CTLA-4 blockade in lung cancer. Profiling relied on immunoSEQ multiplex PCR, and the TCRdb table lists in-frame clones only, not all of them. The sample lists about 98,000 clones; more than 75% were seen once. Material: peripheral blood, obtained from a patient treated with radiotherapy plus ipilimumab. The receptors derive from a human donor with non-small cell lung cancer who had a partial response to radiotherapy plus ipilimumab. Each CDR3 is given with its conserved first and last residue. The D gene is left open where the match is weak. Only some rows state a clone size, as once, few, many or a class for expanded clones.

length	V	D	J	size	DNA	CDR3
17	TRBV7-3	TRBD2	TRBJ2-3	-	TGTGCCAGCAGCCCCGGGCCCGGGAGGGCCGAGCCAGATACGCAGTATTTT	CASSPGPGRAEPDTQYF
14	TRBV28	TRBD1	TRBJ1-2	few	TGTGCCAGCAGTTTCGCAGGGGGCGACTATGGCTACACCTTC	CASSFAGGDYGYTF
15	TRBV5-1	-	TRBJ2-2	-	TGCGCCAGCAGCTGGACACAGGATTCTAAAGGGGAGCTGTTTTTT	CASSWTQDSKGELFF
13	TRBV19	-	TRBJ2-2	-	TGTGCCAGTTCGCGGGAGAACACCGGGGAGCTGTTTTTT	CASSRENTGELFF
14	TRBV10-2	-	TRBJ2-7	-	TGCGCGATGAAGGAAGGGGCGGGGAACAACGAGCAGTACTTC	CAMKEGAGNNEQYF
14	TRBV28	TRBD1	TRBJ1-2	-	TGTGCCATCATACAGGGGGCGGATGGCTATGGCTACACCTTC	CAIIQGADGYGYTF
15	TRBV7-2	TRBD2	TRBJ2-3	-	TGTGCCAGCAGCTTACGACCTAGCGGGACAGATACGCAGTATTTT	CASSLRPSGTDTQYF
14	TRBV10-1	-	TRBJ2-5	-	TGCGCCAGCAGTGAGGGTGGACTGACGGAGACCCAGTACTTC	CASSEGGLTETQYF
16	TRBV4-2	-	TRBJ2-7	-	TGTGCCAGCAGCCCAGGGGCCAGCGGTGCCTCCTACGAGCAGTACTTC	CASSPGASGASYEQYF
15	TRBV12-5	TRBD1	TRBJ2-5	-	TGTGCTAGTGGTTGGGGGACAGGGGGCGAGGAGACCCAGTACTTC	CASGWGTGGEETQYF
14	TRBV27	-	TRBJ1-4	-	TGTGCCAGCAGTTTTTGGGGGCCCAATGAAAAACTGTTTTTT	CASSFWGPNEKLFF
16	TRBV2	TRBD1	TRBJ2-7	once	TGTGCCAGCAGTACACTAAAAGGACAGGGGAGCGACGAGCAGTACTTC	CASSTLKGQGSDEQYF
14	TRBV10-1	TRBD1	TRBJ2-7	-	TGCGCCAGCAGTGGGGACAGGGGTTTCTACGAGCAGTACTTC	CASSGDRGFYEQYF
17	TRBV5-4	-	TRBJ2-5	-	TGTGCCAGCAGTCTGGGCTCGGCAGGGGCGTACCAAGAGACCCAGTACTTC	CASSLGSAGAYQETQYF
15	TRBV6-4	TRBD1	TRBJ1-2	-	TGTGCCAGCACCCGACAACCCGGGACAGATGGAGGCTACACCTTC	CASTRQPGTDGGYTF
12	TRBV28	-	TRBJ1-2	-	TGTGCCAGCAGTTTAGAGGGCTATGGCTACACCTTC	CASSLEGYGYTF
14	TRBV7-2	TRBD2	TRBJ2-7	-	TGTGCCAGCAGCTTACTAGCGGGAGGGAACGAGCAGTACTTC	CASSLLAGGNEQYF
14	TRBV18	TRBD1	TRBJ2-7	few	TGTGCCAGCTCACCCGGGACAGGCAACTACGAGCAGTACTTC	CASSPGTGNYEQYF
14	TRBV30	TRBD1	TRBJ1-3	-	TGTGCCTTCACAACTGGGACAGGGGGAAACACCATATATTTT	CAFTTGTGGNTIYF
11	TRBV2	-	TRBJ2-7	-	TGTGCCAGCAGCCAGGGGAGTGAGCAGTACTTC	CASSQGSEQYF
15	TRBV28	-	TRBJ2-3	-	TGTGCCAGCAGTTCCACGAGGGAACACATAGATACGCAGTATTTT	CASSSTREHIDTQYF
15	TRBV5-1	TRBD1	TRBJ1-1	-	TGCGCCAGCAGCTGGGGGACAGTTATGAACACTGAAGCTTTCTTT	CASSWGTVMNTEAFF
17	TRBV11-2	TRBD2	TRBJ2-1	-	TGTGCCAGCAGCCTAAAAACCTATAGCGGGAGGTCGAATGAGCAGTTCTTC	CASSLKTYSGRSNEQFF